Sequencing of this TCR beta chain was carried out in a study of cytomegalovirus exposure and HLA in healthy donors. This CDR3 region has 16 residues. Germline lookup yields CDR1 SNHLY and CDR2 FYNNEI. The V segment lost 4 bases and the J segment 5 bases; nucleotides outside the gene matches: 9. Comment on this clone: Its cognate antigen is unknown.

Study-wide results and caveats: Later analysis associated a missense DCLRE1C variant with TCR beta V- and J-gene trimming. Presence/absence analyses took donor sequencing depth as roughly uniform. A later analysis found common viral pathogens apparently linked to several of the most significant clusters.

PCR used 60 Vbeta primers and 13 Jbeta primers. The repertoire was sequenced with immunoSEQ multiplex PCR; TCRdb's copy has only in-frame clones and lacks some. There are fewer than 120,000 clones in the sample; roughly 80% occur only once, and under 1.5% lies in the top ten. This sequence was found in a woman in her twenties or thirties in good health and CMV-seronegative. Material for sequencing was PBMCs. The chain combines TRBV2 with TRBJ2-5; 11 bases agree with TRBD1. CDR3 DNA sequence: TGTGCCAGCAGTGGGGCCGGGACAGGGGGTTGGGAGACCCAGTACTTC. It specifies CASSGAGTGGWETQYF.